This T cell receptor beta chain was sequenced in a study of Tregs in tolerant kidney transplant recipients. Related graft donors supplied nonmyeloablative bone marrow transplants, and mixed chimerism was transient. As regards this clone: The read ends 3 residues shy of where the CDR3 ends; the end is completed using the germline J gene.

Here immunoSEQ multiplex PCR was the method, and the copy in TCRdb shows in-frame clones only, minus some. The repertoire shows thousands of clones; the top ten hold around 6%. The CDR3 extends over 16 amino acids. CDR1 is DFQATT and CDR2 is SNEGSKA in the germline V gene (reference sequence). Trimming at V came to 1 base and at J to 4 bases, leaving 7 bases not matched to a gene. This TCR was sampled from a human patient who received a combined kidney and bone marrow transplant. Some T cells here may be from the graft donor. Sequencing used CD4+ T cells from blood (PBMCs), obtained 6 months after the transplant. The gene calls are TRBV20-1 and TRBJ1-6, with 7 bases that match TRBD1. CDR3 region: CSARATTGIYNSPLHF. The CDR3 DNA, read in part, is TGCAGTGCTAGAGCAACGACAGGGATTTATAATTCACCC.